The rows below give T cell receptor beta chains drawn from one sample of a study of cytomegalovirus exposure and HLA in healthy donors. Only in-frame clones appear in the TCRdb table, and some are missing; sequencing was by immunoSEQ multiplex PCR. The sample has 75,000 to 80,000 clones; roughly four fifths are singletons. The sequencing input was PBMCs. These TCRs come from a male donor in good health and CMV-seropositive. CDR3s leave out the opening cysteine and the closing phenylalanine or tryptophan. Each record gives: V gene, D gene, clone size, CDR3 protein. D genes are given only for firm matches. The listing skips clone size in some rows; elsewhere it reads once, few, many or a size class.

>TRBV19|.|few
ASRGYREAHSPLH
>TRBV30|TRBD2|.
AATGTSVSYNEQF
>TRBV6-7|TRBD1|few
ASSPLGQGFEEQY
>TRBV28|.|.
ASSPYTYEQY
>TRBV14|.|.
ASSQGRVSPLH
>TRBV30|TRBD1|.
AWIAGTGNSPLH
>TRBV30|.|.
AWTGTPSYEQY
>TRBV9|.|few
ASSVSGNTDTQY
>TRBV19|.|.
ASSLGQSYEQY
>TRBV27|TRBD1|.
ASSLFQGASNQPQH
>TRBV9|.|.
ASSVVAGGDAYGYT
>TRBV7-9|TRBD1|.
SSSLGTVTGELF
>TRBV5-5|.|.
ASSSSTTDTQY
>TRBV28|.|.
ATQVGGYTDTQY
>TRBV13|TRBD1|.
ASAMAGQGSGNEQF
>TRBV18|TRBD2|once
VSSPPTSRQANEQF
>TRBV5-1|.|few
ASSLGGSQPQH
>TRBV13|.|.
ASRIKRTGLRADTEAF
>TRBV27|TRBD1|.
ASSPSDRVGSNQPQH
>TRBV7-9|TRBD1|.
ASSFDRDQPQH
>TRBV9|TRBD2|once
ASSGSSFGTSWNEQF
>TRBV7-9|.|.
ASSGQTTGAMNTEAF
>TRBV10-1|.|.
ASSEDQGRKLF
>TRBV19|TRBD1|.
ASSNGQAARYGYT
>TRBV6-5|.|.
ASSPTGLSQNIQY
>TRBV18|.|.
ASSPRQGEAYEQY
>TRBV5-8|.|.
ASSLGQEPGGVSDEQF
>TRBV9|.|.
ASSVGDNLNTEAF
>TRBV30|TRBD2|once
AWRGLAGGLDTQY
>TRBV11-2|.|.
ASSQRTSPTDTQY
>TRBV12-5|.|once
ASGFPPGAVGRGGNEQF
>TRBV7-9|.|once
ASSPGQSSYEQY
>TRBV6-1|.|.
ASSEPLGGVLIFLSQPQH
>TRBV4-3|TRBD2|.
ASSPGGSSYNEQF
>TRBV19|TRBD1|.
ASSANRGSYEQY
>TRBV7-6|.|.
ASSLGARNEQY
>TRBV5-1|TRBD1|.
ASSLGQGHYEQY
>TRBV7-2|TRBD1|.
ASSFSGTGVNEQY
>TRBV28|TRBD1|.
ASSLRQGYEQY
>TRBV15|.|.
ATSHDRTNKQY
>TRBV5-4|.|.
ASSPATAANYGYT
>TRBV7-3|.|.
ASSPAGSGANVLT
>TRBV28|.|.
ASSLVGRGTAMNTEAF